Listed here are 18 T cell receptor beta chains from one sample, sequenced in a study of blood T cell repertoires in COVID-19. The method was immunoSEQ multiplex PCR; TCRdb's version includes in-frame clones alone and lacks a portion of them. The repertoire holds 250,000 to 350,000 clones, with roughly 90% as singletons. The sample was peripheral blood. The receptors come from a woman between 25 and 40 years old with COVID-19, enrolled during active disease.

The chain links TRBV6-2 or TRBV6-3 to TRBJ2-1, with D uncertain. Germline V gene lookup returns CDR1 MNHEY and CDR2 SVGEGT. Trimming stripped 5 bases from V and 3 bases from J, with 11 bases between. The CDR3 sequence is 14 residues long. The CDR3 loop is CASSPTYSYNEQFF. DNA for the CDR3: TGTGCCAGCAGTCCAACCTATAGCTACAATGAGCAGTTCTTC.

The genes are TRBV7-2 and TRBJ2-1; tentative D call: TRBD2 (6 bases). V was shortened by 3 bases and J by 7 bases, with 19 bases between the two germline ends. Germline V CDR1 and CDR2: SGHTA, FQGNSA. The CDR3 runs to 16 residues. Here the CDR3 reads CASSLTGSGALNEQFF. The CDR3 DNA reads as TGTGCCAGCAGCTTGACGGGTAGCGGAGCCTTAAATGAGCAGTTCTTC.

The chain employs TRBV4-1 and TRBJ2-7, with 11 bases that match TRBD2. Per the germline V gene, CDR1 is MGHRA and CDR2 is YSYEKL. V lost 6 bases, J lost 5 bases, and 3 bases stayed unmatched. The CDR3 loop spans 13 amino acids. The CDR3 nucleotides are TGCGCCAGCAGTCTTAGCGGGAGGGACGAGCAGTACTTC. This codes for CASSLSGRDEQYF.

The rearrangement joins TRBV5-4 to TRBJ2-5; no definite D call. Per germline, CDR1 SGHNT and CDR2 YYREEE (reference sequence). This CDR3 has 14 residues. Deletions cut 1 base from V and 4 bases from J, with 11 bases between. The CDR3 nucleotides read TGTGCCAGCAGCTTGCTTACTAATCCAGAGACCCAGTACTTC. Translation: CASSLLTNPETQYF. The entire variable domain, with the rest obtained from reference TRBV5-4 and TRBJ2-5, is as follows: ETGVTQSPTHLIKTRGQQVTLRCSSQSGHNTVSWYQQALGQGPQFIFQYYREEENGRGNFPPRFSGLQFPNYSSELNVNALELDDSALYLCASSLLTNPETQYFGPGTRLLVL.

The rearrangement links TRBV4-1 to TRBJ2-3; 10 positions match TRBD1. Losses at the gene ends were 2 bases for V and 4 bases for J; bases not matched to a gene: 3. The CDR3 loop spans 15 amino acids. CDR1 MGHRA and CDR2 YSYEKL come from the germline V gene. The CDR3, as DNA: TGCGCCAGCAGCCAACCGGGACAGGGGTCAGATACGCAGTATTTT. Protein: CASSQPGQGSDTQYF.

This chain connects TRBV7-9 to TRBJ2-5; 14 bases match TRBD2. Looked up from germline, CDR1 is SEHNR and CDR2 is FQNEAQ (reference sequence). V was pared by 5 bases and J by 4 bases, with 3 bases of the junction left unmatched. The CDR3 runs 15 residues. CDR3 region: CASSPGTSGRETQYF. For the CDR3, the DNA is TGTGCCAGCAGCCCAGGGACTAGCGGGAGAGAGACCCAGTACTTC.

The V call is TRBV30, the J call TRBJ1-5; a possible D gene is TRBD1 (5 bases). This CDR3 is built from 14 residues. Trimming removed 1 base from V and 7 bases from J, with 14 bases in between. The germline CDR1 and CDR2 sequences are GTSNPN and SVGIG (reference sequence). This chain's CDR3 is CAWSGARGGQPQHF. The CDR3 DNA sequence: TGTGCCTGGAGTGGGGCTAGGGGCGGACAGCCCCAGCATTTT.

The chain employs TRBV10-1 and TRBJ1-1; maybe TRBD1 (6 bases). Trimming stripped 8 bases from V and 2 bases from J, with 12 bases between. Per the germline V gene, CDR1 is WNHNN and CDR2 is SYGVQD (reference sequence). This CDR3 region has 13 residues. The CDR3, as DNA: TGCGCCAGCCAAGCAGGGGTAAACACTGAAGCTTTCTTT. Translation: CASQAGVNTEAFF.

This clone was recorded once. The chain carries TRBV5-1 and TRBJ2-7; D not resolved. The germline V gene encodes CDR1 SGHRS and CDR2 YFSETQ. Trimming took 3 bases from V and 5 from J, leaving 9 bases between them. The CDR3 loop spans 12 amino acids. CDR3 sequence: CASSSGIHEQYF. CDR3 bases: TGCGCCAGCAGCTCAGGTATCCACGAGCAGTACTTC.

The chain employs TRBV4-1 and TRBJ2-7; TRBD2 matches at 10 bases. The CDR3 has 17 amino acids. Losses at the gene ends were 0 bases for V and 3 bases for J; bases not matched to a gene: 8. Germline values: CDR1 MGHRA, CDR2 YSYEKL. The CDR3 loop is CASSQDGASGRLYEQYF. In nucleotides, the CDR3 is TGCGCCAGCAGCCAAGATGGTGCTAGCGGGAGACTCTACGAGCAGTACTTC.

This clone was seen a single time. J is TRBJ2-5 and V is TRBV5-1; a possible D gene is TRBD1 (5 bases). V was clipped by 4 bases and J by 5 bases, with 18 bases between them. The CDR3 extends over 15 amino acids. Germline CDR1 is SGHRS and CDR2 is YFSETQ. Here the CDR3 reads CASSTGGREGETQYF. Written as DNA, the CDR3 is TGCGCCAGCAGCACTGGTGGCAGGGAAGGGGAGACCCAGTACTTC. Combining the CDR3 with reference TRBV5-1 and TRBJ2-5 gives the whole variable domain KAGVTQTPRYLIKTRGQQVTLSCSPISGHRSVSWYQQTPGQGLQFLFEYFSETQRNKGNFPGRFSGRQFSNSRSEMNVSTLELGDSALYLCASSTGGREGETQYFGPGTRLLVL.

The rearrangement joins TRBV6-2 or TRBV6-3 to TRBJ2-1, with D possibly TRBD2 on 5 matching bases. This CDR3 contains 14 residues. V was shortened by 5 bases and J by 4 bases, with 12 bases between the two germline ends. The germline V gene has CDR1 MNHEY and CDR2 SVGEGT. CDR3 sequence: CASSKEDPYNEQFF. The DNA for the CDR3 is TGTGCCAGCAGTAAGGAGGACCCGTACAATGAGCAGTTCTTC.

This clone was seen only a few times. This chain joins TRBV6-6 and TRBJ1-1, with TRBD1 as a possible D gene (6 bases). This CDR3 has 14 residues. Germline loops: CDR1 MNHNY, CDR2 SVGAGI (reference sequence). V lost 8 bases and J lost 3, with 16 bases in between. The chain's CDR3 is CASARTGYDTEAFF. CDR3 nucleotide sequence: TGTGCCAGCGCCAGAACAGGGTATGACACTGAAGCTTTCTTT.

The chain couples TRBV27 to TRBJ1-5, with D hard to call. Germline V CDR1 and CDR2: MNHEY, SMNVEV (reference sequence). V lost 6 bases and J 0 bases, leaving 18 bases between the germline ends. The CDR3 runs 17 residues. CDR3 sequence reads: CASSLTSLFYSNQPQHF. DNA for the CDR3: TGTGCCAGCAGCCTCACGTCCCTTTTCTATAGCAATCAGCCCCAGCATTTT.

This rearrangement joins TRBV30 to TRBJ1-4, with 7 bases fitting TRBD1. This CDR3 has 15 residues. Germline V gene lookup returns CDR1 GTSNPN and CDR2 SVGIG (reference sequence). Losses at the gene ends were 2 bases for V and 4 bases for J; bases not matched to a gene: 7. Written as DNA, the CDR3 is TGTGCCTGGAGTTTCGCGGGACAGTATAATGAAAAACTGTTTTTT. As protein: CAWSFAGQYNEKLFF.

A note on this clone: Other DNA sequences in this specimen translate into the identical CDR3. The chain combines TRBV6-5 with TRBJ2-2, with TRBD2 matching over 7 bases. The germline gives CDR1 MNHEY, CDR2 SVGAGI. The CDR3 is 15 residues long. The trim removed 3 bases at V and 0 bases at J, leaving 1 base unmatched. The CDR3 bases are TGTGCCAGCAGTTATGGGAGGGCGAACACCGGGGAGCTGTTTTTT. It encodes CASSYGRANTGELFF.

The rearrangement joins TRBV28 to TRBJ1-4; TRBD1 is a possible D gene (6 bases). Per the germline V gene, CDR1 is MDHEN and CDR2 is SYDVKM. This CDR3 has 15 residues. The V end was cut by 2 bases, the J end by 4 bases, with 11 bases between. CDR3 in DNA: TGTGCCAGCAGTTTAGGAGGACAGATTAATGAAAAACTGTTTTTT. Amino acids: CASSLGGQINEKLFF. Variable domain in full (rest from reference TRBV28 and TRBJ1-4): DVKVTQSSRYLVKRTGEKVFLECVQDMDHENMFWYRQDPGLGLRLIYFSYDVKMKEKGDIPEGYSVSREKKERFSLILESASTNQTSMYLCASSLGGQINEKLFFGSGTQLSVL.

The chain uses TRBV9 and TRBJ2-7; D is unclear. V shed 2 bases and J shed 4 bases, with 13 bases lying between them. Germline V gene sequence: CDR1 SGDLS, CDR2 YYNGEE. This CDR3 contains 14 residues. CDR3 coding DNA: TGTGCCAGCAGCGTCGACCCCCACAGTTACGAGCAGTACTTC. Translating it yields CASSVDPHSYEQYF.